These 4 T cell receptor beta chains were sequenced from one sample in a study of cytomegalovirus exposure and HLA in healthy donors. PCR was performed using 60 Vbeta and 13 Jbeta primers. Measured with immunoSEQ multiplex PCR; TCRdb has only the in-frame clones, and not every one. Its table lists 130,000 or so clones. Sequenced sample: PBMCs. The receptors were gathered from a young man in good health and CMV-seronegative.

A word on this clone: Sequence at one end of the junction differs from germline and may be a read error. The chain links TRBV6-5 to TRBJ2-3; 12 nucleotides align to TRBD1. This CDR3 region has 13 residues. Germline V gene sequence: CDR1 MNHEY, CDR2 SVGAGI. The CDR3 here is CASSLRGQGAVSF. In DNA, the CDR3 is TGTGCCAGCAGTTTACGGGGACAGGGGGCTGTGTCTTTT.

The chain carries TRBV10-1 and TRBJ2-5; maybe TRBD2 (7 bases). This CDR3 has 16 residues. Trimming removed 5 bases from V and 4 bases from J, with 20 bases in between. Per germline, CDR1 WNHNN and CDR2 SYGVQD (reference sequence). CDR3 sequence reads: CASSKAAIGGPETQYF. The CDR3 bases are TGCGCCAGCAGTAAGGCCGCTATCGGGGGGCCAGAGACCCAGTACTTC.

This chain uses TRBV29-1 with TRBJ1-2; D not resolved. V was trimmed by 4 bases and J by 8 bases, leaving 11 bases between them. The CDR3 loop spans 11 amino acids. Germline V gene sequence: CDR1 SQVTM, CDR2 ANQGSEA. The DNA for the CDR3 is TGCAGCGTTGGGGTCGGGTGGGGCTACACCTTC. Its protein is CSVGVGWGYTF.

The chain joins TRBV11-3 to TRBJ2-3; D might be TRBD1 (7 bases). Germline loops: CDR1 SGHNT, CDR2 YENEEA. V was shortened by 3 bases and J by 3 bases, with 13 bases between the two germline ends. The CDR3 is 15 residues long. CDR3 sequence: CASSFQTGRTDTQYF. The CDR3 coding sequence is TGTGCCAGCAGCTTCCAGACAGGGAGGACAGATACGCAGTATTTT.